This TCR beta chain was recorded in a study of blood T cells in healthy people across ages. A second about 7 to 12 cycle PCR used barcoded and J-beta primers. A single record per CDR3 protein comes from TCRdb applying MiXCR to the 5' RACE reads. The data contain about 680,000 distinct CDR3 sequences, roughly 50% of them singletons. Germline assignment: CDR1 KGHSH and CDR2 LQKENI. The trim removed 3 bases at V and 5 bases at J, leaving 9 bases unmatched. This CDR3 contains 15 residues. This sequence was found in a woman in her fifties or sixties in good health. Material: blood. The genes are TRBV18 and TRBJ1-1; 7 bases are a match to TRBD1. Written as DNA, the CDR3 is TGTGCCAGCTCACCCCGACAGGGTTTCGTGACTGAAGCTTTCTTT. It is translated as CASSPRQGFVTEAFF.